A selection of T cell receptor beta chains follows, all from one sample in a study of post-analysis software for immune sequencing data. TCRdb re-analysed the PCR reads in MiXCR, keeping a single row per CDR3 protein. The sample has about 540,000 distinct CDR3 sequences, around a third seen once. The sample consisted of blood. The receptors here all came from a girl aged 2-17 years with multiple sclerosis. The CDR3 runs from the conserved cysteine through the conserved F or W. A D gene is named only where the DNA matches it firmly. Only part of the rows carry a size: once, few, many, or a class if the clone is expanded.

>TRBV3-1|few|TRBJ2-1|.
TGTGCCAGCAGACCAAACCCGGGGCACAATGAGCAGTTCTTC
CASRPNPGHNEQFF
>TRBV6-5|few|TRBJ2-7|.
TGTGCCAGCAGTTACGACAGCTCCTACGAGCAGTACTTC
CASSYDSSYEQYF
>TRBV24-1|once|TRBJ1-5|TRBD1
TGTGCCACCAGTGACTCGGACAGGGGTGGTCAGCCCCAGCATTTT
CATSDSDRGGQPQHF
>TRBV11-2|few|TRBJ2-4|TRBD1
TGTGCCAGCAGCGCCGGACAGGGCATCGCCATTCAGTACTTC
CASSAGQGIAIQYF
>TRBV3-1|.|TRBJ2-3|.
TGTGCCAGCAGCCAACAGGACACAGATACGCAGTATTTT
CASSQQDTDTQYF
>TRBV7-8|few|TRBJ2-3|.
TGTGCCAGCAGCTTAGTCTGGCAGGGAAGGGCAGATACGCAGTATTTT
CASSLVWQGRADTQYF
>TRBV4-1|.|TRBJ2-3|.
TGCGCCAGCAGCCAAGATACCGTGGACGGAGATACGCAGTATTTT
CASSQDTVDGDTQYF
>TRBV3-1|few|TRBJ1-1|.
TGTGCCAGCAGCCAAGAGGGTCGGACAAATGAAGCTTTCTTT
CASSQEGRTNEAFF
>TRBV7-8|many|TRBJ1-4|TRBD1
TGTGCCAGCATAGACAGGGGGCGGTCAGGCGAAAAACTGTTTTTT
CASIDRGRSGEKLFF
>TRBV10-2|many|TRBJ2-1|.
TGCGCCAGCATAAGTTACAATGAGCAGTTCTTC
CASISYNEQFF
>TRBV7-2|.|TRBJ1-2|.
TGTGCCAGCAGCACCGGCAGCTATTATGGCTACACCTTC
CASSTGSYYGYTF